Given below is one T cell receptor (beta chain) in context. The count of this clone is one. Its cognate antigen has yet to be identified. Per-nucleotide qualities are absent, and no much larger clonotype sits a single base away. The sample originates from a study of T cell changes during pregnancy in multiple sclerosis (dated by TCRdb to between 2018 and 2021). Concerning the study at large: The study examined how the T cell repertoire changed over the course of pregnancy in women with multiple sclerosis.

Library preparation was by the immunoSEQ multiplex PCR assay. TCRdb holds this immuneACCESS table with in-frame rearrangements only. Some clones are missing; in checked studies, unresolved V genes explain under half, and the rest has no known cause. Here the sample has approximately 43,000 clones; around 92% occur a single time. The ten largest clones capture 7% to 8.5% of the sample. Reading from cysteine to phenylalanine, the CDR3 counts 16 amino acids. Of the read, only the CDR3 DNA is kept; its 48 bases are in frame from base 1. A distance of 11 bases separates the germline ends of V and J, which lose 0 bases and 1 base respectively. The germline V gene sets CDR1 to SGHRS and CDR2 to YFSETQ.

The sequenced sample was CD8+ T cells from peripheral blood mononuclear cells, obtained in the third trimester of pregnancy. The sequence derives from a female donor with multiple sclerosis, enrolled in a pregnancy study. This chain joins TRBV5-1 to TRBJ2-1; the D gene is possibly TRBD1, with 5 bases matching. The CDR3 loop reads CASSLERGPSYNEQFF. The nucleotide sequence is given as TGCGCCAGCAGCTTGGAAAGGGGCCCTTCCTACAATGAGCAGTTCTTC.